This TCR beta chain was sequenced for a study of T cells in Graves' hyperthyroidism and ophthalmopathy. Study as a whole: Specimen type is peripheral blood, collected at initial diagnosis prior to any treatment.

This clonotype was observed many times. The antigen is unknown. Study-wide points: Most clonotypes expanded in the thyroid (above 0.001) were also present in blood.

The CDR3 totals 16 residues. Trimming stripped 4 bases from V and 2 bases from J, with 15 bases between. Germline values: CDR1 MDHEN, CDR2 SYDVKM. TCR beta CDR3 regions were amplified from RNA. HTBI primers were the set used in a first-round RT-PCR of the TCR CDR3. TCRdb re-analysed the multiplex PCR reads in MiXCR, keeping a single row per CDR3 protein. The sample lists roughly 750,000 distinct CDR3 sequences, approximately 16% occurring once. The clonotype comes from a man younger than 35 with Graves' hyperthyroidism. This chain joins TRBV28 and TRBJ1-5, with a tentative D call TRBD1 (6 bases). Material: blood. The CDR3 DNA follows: TGTGCCAGCAGTTCCCCACAGGGTGGGGGCAATCAGCCCCAGCATTTT. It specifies CASSSPQGGGNQPQHF.